The 10 T cell receptor beta chains listed next were all sequenced from one sample in a study of cytomegalovirus exposure and HLA in healthy donors. Profiled with immunoSEQ multiplex PCR; TCRdb holds only in-frame clones, not every one. This table has fewer than 90,000 clones, roughly 84% appearing once. Sequencing was done on a sample of PBMCs. The receptors derive from a woman aged 18 to 35 in good health and CMV-seropositive.

The CDR3 DNA follows: TGTGCCATCAGTGAGTCGGTCAGAACCTACGAGCAGTACTTC. The encoded protein is CAISESVRTYEQYF. The rearrangement links TRBV10-3 to TRBJ2-7; D is undetermined. The V end lost 0 bases, the J end lost 2 bases, and 8 bases lay between the germline ends. This CDR3 has 14 residues. Per germline, CDR1 ENHRY and CDR2 SYGVKD.

V is TRBV5-1 and J is TRBJ2-7, with D possibly matching TRBD1 (5 bases). Germline values: CDR1 SGHRS, CDR2 YFSETQ. Trimming left V 1 base short and J 5 bases short, with 10 bases between. The CDR3 has 13 residues. For the CDR3, the DNA is TGCGCCAGCAGCTTGATAAGGGGCCACGAGCAGTACTTC. Amino acid sequence: CASSLIRGHEQYF.

V gene TRBV28 combines with J gene TRBJ1-2, with D tentatively TRBD1 (5 bases). The CDR3 is 12 amino acids. From germline, CDR1 is MDHEN and CDR2 SYDVKM. V lost 5 bases and J 11 bases, leaving 15 bases between the germline ends. The CDR3 spells CASSPVRARYTF. The CDR3 coding sequence is TGTGCCAGCAGTCCCGTCAGGGCCCGGTACACCTTC.

This clone occurred once. The chain recombines TRBV7-9 with TRBJ1-6; 7 positions agree with TRBD1. Germline V gene lookup returns CDR1 SEHNR and CDR2 FQNEAQ (reference sequence). CDR3 length equals 14 residues. Trimming at V came to 1 base and at J to 9 bases, leaving 3 bases not matched to a gene. The CDR3 protein is CASSLVGGSSPLHF. DNA of the CDR3: TGTGCCAGCAGCTTAGTAGGGGGCAGTTCACCCCTCCACTTT. Using reference TRBV7-9 and TRBJ1-6 for the parts outside the CDR3, the full variable domain is DTGVSQNPRHKITKRGQNVTFRCDPISEHNRLYWYRQTLGQGPEFLTYFQNEAQLEKSRLLSDRFSAERPKGSFSTLEIQRTEQGDSAMYLCASSLVGGSSPLHFGNGTRLTVT.

In its sample, this clone was seen once. CDR3 region: CASGETGGQGETQYF. CDR3 coding DNA: TGTGCCAGCGGAGAGACAGGGGGCCAGGGAGAGACCCAGTACTTC. The V call is TRBV19, the J call TRBJ2-5; TRBD1 agrees at 10 bases. Trimming at V came to 9 bases and at J to 4 bases, leaving 11 bases not matched to a gene. Per the germline V gene, CDR1 is LNHDA and CDR2 is SQIVND (reference sequence). This CDR3 comprises 15 residues.

This chain joins TRBV28 and TRBJ1-5, with 8 positions matching TRBD1. Trimming cost V 3 bases and J 2 bases; bases outside gene matches: 0. This CDR3 spans 14 amino acids. The germline CDR1 and CDR2 sequences are MDHEN and SYDVKM. CDR3 amino acids: CASSLGQGNQPQHF. The CDR3 bases are TGTGCCAGCAGTTTGGGACAGGGCAATCAGCCCCAGCATTTT.

The chain couples TRBV9 to TRBJ2-1; TRBD1 matches at 7 bases. This CDR3 region has 18 residues. Germline CDR1 SGDLS, CDR2 YYNGEE. Trimming cost V 3 bases and J 0 bases; bases outside gene matches: 12. CDR3: CASSAPTRDSSSYNEQFF. The DNA for the CDR3 is TGTGCCAGCAGCGCACCGACCAGGGACAGCAGCTCCTACAATGAGCAGTTCTTC.

The chain uses TRBV6-5 and TRBJ1-2, with TRBD1 identical over 7 bases. J gave up 8 bases and V 6 bases, and 12 bases lay outside the gene matches. Germline V CDR1 and CDR2: MNHEY, SVGAGI. This CDR3 spans 14 amino acids. CDR3 sequence reads: CASSGEKGGGGYTF. For the CDR3, the DNA is TGTGCCAGCAGCGGAGAGAAAGGGGGCGGAGGCTACACCTTC.

The V call is TRBV9, the J call TRBJ2-1, with 12 positions matching TRBD2. Trimming removed 1 base from V and 3 bases from J; junction bases left unmatched: 2. Germline CDR1 is SGDLS and CDR2 is YYNGEE. This CDR3 is 16 amino acids long. CDR3 sequence: CASSVLAGGHYNEQFF. CDR3 nucleotide sequence: TGTGCCAGCAGCGTACTAGCGGGGGGGCACTACAATGAGCAGTTCTTC.

This sequence joins TRBV18 and TRBJ2-7, with 8 bases fitting TRBD2. J gave up 4 bases and V 3 bases, and 8 bases lay outside the gene matches. Germline CDR1 and CDR2: KGHSH and LQKENI. This CDR3 spans 15 amino acids. This CDR3 is CASSPTGLGVYEQYF. CDR3 DNA: TGTGCCAGCTCACCTACGGGACTAGGGGTATACGAGCAGTACTTC.